The rows below give T cell receptor beta chains drawn from one sample of a study of T-cell reconstitution after alpha-beta-depleted transplantation in children. Using its own MiXCR run on the PCR reads, TCRdb lists one record per CDR3 protein. The table includes 250,000 to 350,000 distinct CDR3 sequences, approximately 23% detected once. The sequencing here drew on PBMCs, mostly from graft donor cells, taken 180 days after TCRalphabeta/CD19-depleted stem cell transplant. The receptors stem from a male patient between 10 and 17 years old who had a stem cell transplant for acute lymphoblastic leukemia, so the T cells may come from the graft donor. The CDR3 runs from the conserved cysteine through the conserved F or W. D genes are given only for firm matches. The size entry is marked missing in some rows and otherwise reads once, few, many or a size class.

J: TRBJ1-3
V: TRBV29-1
D: NA
size: NA
CDR3: CSVGRTASSGNTIYF

J: TRBJ2-7
V: TRBV24-1
D: NA
size: few
CDR3: CATSDSRDLSYEQYF

J: TRBJ2-3
V: TRBV24-1
D: TRBD1
size: NA
CDR3: CATSDIGQGKQYF

J: TRBJ2-7
V: TRBV29-1
D: NA
size: NA
CDR3: CSVPWGETEYEQYF

J: TRBJ2-1
V: TRBV12-5
D: TRBD2
size: NA
CDR3: CASGLVRLRLAGEPTYNEQFF

J: TRBJ2-7
V: TRBV4-1
D: TRBD2
size: NA
CDR3: CASSQGSVAGEGEQYF

J: TRBJ2-7
V: TRBV15
D: NA
size: few
CDR3: CATSRAGLYEQYF

J: TRBJ2-3
V: TRBV10-1
D: NA
size: NA
CDR3: CASSDGGTSTDTQYF

J: TRBJ2-7
V: TRBV19
D: TRBD2
size: NA
CDR3: CASSIGVAGGFEQYF

J: TRBJ2-7
V: TRBV7-2
D: NA
size: NA
CDR3: CASSFPDRPVFEQYF

J: TRBJ1-1
V: TRBV12-3/TRBV12-4
D: NA
size: NA
CDR3: CASSPVRDTANTEAFF

J: TRBJ2-7
V: TRBV27
D: NA
size: NA
CDR3: CASSPLGALAYEQYF

J: TRBJ1-1
V: TRBV7-6
D: NA
size: few
CDR3: CASSLWGEAFF

J: TRBJ2-7
V: TRBV12-3/TRBV12-4
D: NA
size: many
CDR3: CASSLGGTSSYEQYF

J: TRBJ2-5
V: TRBV5-1
D: NA
size: few
CDR3: CASSLDHIETQYF

J: TRBJ2-5
V: TRBV5-1
D: TRBD2
size: NA
CDR3: CASSLTVLAGAETQYF